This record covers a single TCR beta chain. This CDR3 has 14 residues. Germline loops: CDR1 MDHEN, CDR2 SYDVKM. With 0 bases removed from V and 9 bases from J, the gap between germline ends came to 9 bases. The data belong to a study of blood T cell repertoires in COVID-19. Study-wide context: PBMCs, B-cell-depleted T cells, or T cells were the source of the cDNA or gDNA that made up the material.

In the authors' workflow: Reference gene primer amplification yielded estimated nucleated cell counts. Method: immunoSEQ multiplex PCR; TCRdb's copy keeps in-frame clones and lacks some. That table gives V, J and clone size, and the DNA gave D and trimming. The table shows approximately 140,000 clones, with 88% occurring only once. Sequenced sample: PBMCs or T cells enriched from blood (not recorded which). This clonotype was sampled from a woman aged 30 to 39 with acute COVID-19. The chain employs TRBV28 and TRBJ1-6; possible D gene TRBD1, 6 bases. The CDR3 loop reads CASSLWAQGSPLHF. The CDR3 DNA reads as TGTGCCAGCAGTTTATGGGCACAGGGTTCACCCCTCCACTTT.